The following is a TCR beta chain sequence with its context. The data stem from a study of blood T cell repertoires in COVID-19. The wider study: PBMCs, B-cell-depleted T cells, or T cells were the source of the cDNA or gDNA that made up the material.

Germline CDR1 is KGHSH and CDR2 is LQKENI. The V and J ends lost 3 bases and 6 bases respectively, with 9 bases between them. This CDR3 comprises 12 residues. TCRdb's copy holds only in-frame clones and misses some; the assay was immunoSEQ multiplex PCR. This table holds 90,000 to 130,000 clones, approximately 81% found once. This chain links TRBV18 with TRBJ2-7; D is unclear. The clonotype originates from a middle-aged man with acute or convalescent COVID-19. The source material was peripheral blood. The CDR3 coding sequence is TGTGCCAGCTCACCCTTCGGCGGCGAGCAGTACTTC. Its translation is CASSPFGGEQYF.